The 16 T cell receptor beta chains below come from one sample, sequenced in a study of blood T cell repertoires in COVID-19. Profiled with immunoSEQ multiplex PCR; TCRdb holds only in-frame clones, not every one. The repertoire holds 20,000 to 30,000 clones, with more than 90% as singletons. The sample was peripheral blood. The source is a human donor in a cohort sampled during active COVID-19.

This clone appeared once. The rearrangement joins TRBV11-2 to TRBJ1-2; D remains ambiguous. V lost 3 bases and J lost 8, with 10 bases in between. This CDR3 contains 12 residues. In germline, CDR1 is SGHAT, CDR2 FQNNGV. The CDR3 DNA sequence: TGTGCCAGCAGCTTCAATAGAGCAGGCTACACCTTC. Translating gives CASSFNRAGYTF.

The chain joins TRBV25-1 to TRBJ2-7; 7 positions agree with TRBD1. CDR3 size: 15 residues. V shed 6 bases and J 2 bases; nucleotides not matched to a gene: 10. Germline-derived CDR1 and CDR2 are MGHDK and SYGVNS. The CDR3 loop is CASSEMGQKPYEQYF. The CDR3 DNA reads TGTGCCAGCAGCGAAATGGGACAGAAACCCTACGAGCAGTACTTC.

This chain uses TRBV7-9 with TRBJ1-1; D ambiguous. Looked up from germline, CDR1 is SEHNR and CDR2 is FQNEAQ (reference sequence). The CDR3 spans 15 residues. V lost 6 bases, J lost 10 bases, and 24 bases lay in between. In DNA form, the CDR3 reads TGTGCCAGCAGGCATACCGTCGGACTTCTCGAGGGAGCTTTCTTT. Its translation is CASRHTVGLLEGAFF.

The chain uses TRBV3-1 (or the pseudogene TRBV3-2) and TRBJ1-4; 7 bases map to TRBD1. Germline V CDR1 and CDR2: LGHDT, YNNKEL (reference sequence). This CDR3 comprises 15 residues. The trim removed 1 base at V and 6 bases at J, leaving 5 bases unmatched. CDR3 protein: CASSQGGRGYEKLFF. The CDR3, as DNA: TGTGCCAGCAGCCAAGGCGGCAGGGGGTATGAAAAACTGTTTTTT.

CDR3 coding DNA: TGTGCCAGTAGTATCTCTAGCGGGGGCACAGATACGCAGTATTTT. As protein: CASSISSGGTDTQYF. The V gene is TRBV19, the J gene TRBJ2-3; 9 bases agree with TRBD2. This CDR3 is 15 amino acids long. In germline, CDR1 is LNHDA, CDR2 SQIVND (reference sequence). V shed 3 bases and J 1 base; nucleotides not matched to a gene: 2.

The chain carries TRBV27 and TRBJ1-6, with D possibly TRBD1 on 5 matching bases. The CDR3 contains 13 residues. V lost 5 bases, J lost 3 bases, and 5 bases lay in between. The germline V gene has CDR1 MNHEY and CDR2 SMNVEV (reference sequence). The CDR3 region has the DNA TGTGCCAGCAGTGACAGCTATAATTCACCCCTCCACTTT. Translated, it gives CASSDSYNSPLHF.

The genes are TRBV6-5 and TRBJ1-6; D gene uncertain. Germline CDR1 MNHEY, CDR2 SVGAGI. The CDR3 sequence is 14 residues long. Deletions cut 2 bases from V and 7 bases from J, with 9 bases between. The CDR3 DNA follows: TGTGCCAGCAGTTACAGGGAGAGGAATTCACCCCTCCACTTT. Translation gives CASSYRERNSPLHF.

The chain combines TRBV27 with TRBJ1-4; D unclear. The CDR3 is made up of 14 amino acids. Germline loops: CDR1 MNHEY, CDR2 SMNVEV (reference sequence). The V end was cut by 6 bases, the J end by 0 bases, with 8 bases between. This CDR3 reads CASSPLPTNEKLFF. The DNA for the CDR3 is TGTGCCAGCAGCCCACTGCCAACTAATGAAAAACTGTTTTTT.

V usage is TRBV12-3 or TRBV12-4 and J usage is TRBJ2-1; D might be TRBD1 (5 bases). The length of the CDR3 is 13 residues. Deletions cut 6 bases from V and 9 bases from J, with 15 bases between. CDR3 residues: CASSPRQNPEQFF. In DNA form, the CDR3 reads TGTGCCAGCAGCCCGCGACAGAATCCTGAGCAGTTCTTC.

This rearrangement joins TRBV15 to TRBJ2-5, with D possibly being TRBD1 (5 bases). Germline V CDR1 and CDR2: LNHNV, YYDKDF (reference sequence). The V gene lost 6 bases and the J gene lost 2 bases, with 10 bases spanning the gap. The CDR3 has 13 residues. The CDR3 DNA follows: TGTGCCACCAGATTGTCAGGGCAAGAGACCCAGTACTTC. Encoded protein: CATRLSGQETQYF.

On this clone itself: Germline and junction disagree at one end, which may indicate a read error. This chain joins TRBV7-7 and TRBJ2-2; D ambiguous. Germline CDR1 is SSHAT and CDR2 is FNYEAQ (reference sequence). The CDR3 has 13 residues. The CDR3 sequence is CASSFRNTGELFF. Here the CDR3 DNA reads TGTGCTAGCAGCTTTAGGAACACCGGGGAGCTGTTTTTT.

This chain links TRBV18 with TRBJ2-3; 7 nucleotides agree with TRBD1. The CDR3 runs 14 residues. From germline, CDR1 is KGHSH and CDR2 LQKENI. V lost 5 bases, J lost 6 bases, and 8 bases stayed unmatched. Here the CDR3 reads CASSNMGQTDTQYF. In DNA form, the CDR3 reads TGTGCCAGCTCAAACATGGGACAGACGGATACGCAGTATTTT.

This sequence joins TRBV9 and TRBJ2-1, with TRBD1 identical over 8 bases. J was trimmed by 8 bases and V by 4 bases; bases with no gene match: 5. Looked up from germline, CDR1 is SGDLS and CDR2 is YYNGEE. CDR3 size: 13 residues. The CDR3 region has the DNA TGTGCCAGCAGCCCAGGGGGCCGGGATGAGCAGTTCTTC. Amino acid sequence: CASSPGGRDEQFF.

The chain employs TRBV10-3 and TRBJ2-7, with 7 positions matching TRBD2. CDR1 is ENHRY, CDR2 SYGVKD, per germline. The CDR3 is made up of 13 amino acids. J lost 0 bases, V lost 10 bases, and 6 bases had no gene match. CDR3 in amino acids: CATATSNSYEQYF. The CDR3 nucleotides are TGTGCCACCGCGACTAGCAACTCCTACGAGCAGTACTTC.

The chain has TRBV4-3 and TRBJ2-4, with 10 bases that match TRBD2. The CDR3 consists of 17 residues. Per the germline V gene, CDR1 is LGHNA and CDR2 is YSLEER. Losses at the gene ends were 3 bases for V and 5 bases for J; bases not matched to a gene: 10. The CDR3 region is CASSHGASGGVENIQYF. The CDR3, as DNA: TGCGCCAGCAGCCATGGCGCTAGCGGGGGTGTAGAAAACATTCAGTACTTC.

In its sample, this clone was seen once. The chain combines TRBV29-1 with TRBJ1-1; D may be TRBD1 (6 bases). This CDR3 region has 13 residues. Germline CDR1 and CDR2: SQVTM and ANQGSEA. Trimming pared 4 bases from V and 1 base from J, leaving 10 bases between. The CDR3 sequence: CSVGQASNTEAFF. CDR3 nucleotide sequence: TGCAGCGTTGGACAGGCTTCGAACACTGAAGCTTTCTTT.